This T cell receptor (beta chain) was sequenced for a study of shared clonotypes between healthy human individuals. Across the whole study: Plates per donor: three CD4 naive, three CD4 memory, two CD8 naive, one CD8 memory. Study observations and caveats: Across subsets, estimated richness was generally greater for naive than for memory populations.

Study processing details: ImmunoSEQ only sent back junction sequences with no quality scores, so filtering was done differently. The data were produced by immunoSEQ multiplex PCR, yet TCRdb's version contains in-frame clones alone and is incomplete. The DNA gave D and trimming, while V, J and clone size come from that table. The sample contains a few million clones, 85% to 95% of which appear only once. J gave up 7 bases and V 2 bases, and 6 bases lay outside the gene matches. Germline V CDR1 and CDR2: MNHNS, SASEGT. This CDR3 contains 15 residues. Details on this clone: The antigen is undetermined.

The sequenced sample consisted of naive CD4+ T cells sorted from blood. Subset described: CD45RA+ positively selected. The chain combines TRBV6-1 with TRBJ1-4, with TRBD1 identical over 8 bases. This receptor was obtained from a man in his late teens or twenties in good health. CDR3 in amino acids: CASSETGGSSEKLFF. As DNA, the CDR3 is TGTGCCAGCAGTGAAACAGGGGGGAGTAGTGAAAAACTGTTTTTT.